Sequencing of this TCR beta chain was carried out in a study of blood T cell repertoires in COVID-19. For the study at large: In each case, the material was cDNA or gDNA derived from T cells, B-cell-depleted T cells, or PBMCs.

The germline CDR1 and CDR2 sequences are KGHDR and SFDVKD. The ends were cut back, 3 bases at V and 0 bases at J, with 11 bases in the middle. The CDR3 extends over 16 amino acids. Per the original data handling: Amplifying reference gene primers gave estimates of nucleated cell counts. Repertoires were generated with immunoSEQ multiplex PCR, while TCRdb's copy carries only in-frame clones and drops some. The V and J calls and clone size come from that table; D and trimming were worked out from the DNA. The sample has about 110,000 clones, around 90% seen once. The chain couples TRBV24-1 to TRBJ1-5, with TRBD1 as a possible D gene (6 bases). This receptor was taken from a man aged 35-49 years with active or convalescent COVID-19. Sequencing was performed on peripheral blood. The CDR3 sequence is CATSDQSGDSNQPQHF. As DNA, the CDR3 is TGTGCCACCAGTGATCAGTCAGGGGATAGCAATCAGCCCCAGCATTTT.